This TCR beta chain comes out of a study of human T cells and chemical hapten exposure. For the study at large: The patients, most of them female, presented with alopecia areata, totalis or universalis.

Notes on the study in general: Alopecia was present in the donors, so their immune response may differ from healthy people's.

Stated time point: patch test 2, 6 weeks after DPC sensitization. The treatment: therapeutic diphenylcyclopropenone sensitization with weekly scalp DPC. Germline V gene lookup returns CDR1 SGHAT and CDR2 FQNNGV. Trimming took 6 bases from V and 7 from J, leaving 13 bases between them. The CDR3 length is 13 residues. TCRdb re-called the RACE reads through MiXCR, storing one row per CDR3 protein. The sample consists of more than 75,000 distinct CDR3 sequences, approximately 8.6% of them appearing once. This clonotype was counted ten times or more. The antigen is undetermined. The input for sequencing was whole blood, taken in connection with sensitization to the hapten diphenylcyclopropenone (DPC). This receptor was identified in a woman aged 40 to 50 with alopecia areata. Some clones in this sample may be carry-over from other donors' samples. The chain recombines TRBV11-2 with TRBJ2-1; D possibly corresponds to TRBD1 (6 bases). CDR3 amino acids: CASSSQGRNEQFF. Written as DNA, the CDR3 is TGTGCCAGCAGTTCACAGGGTCGGAATGAGCAGTTCTTC.